The source of this TCR beta chain is a study of T cells in localized non-small cell lung cancer. Study outcomes and limitations: Heterogeneity within the tumor remains possible, as just one region underwent sequencing.

About this clone: Its antigen is not known.

Trimming took 4 bases from V and 4 from J, leaving 17 bases between them. Germline V gene data show CDR1 as SGHRS and CDR2 as YFSETQ. The CDR3 length is 15 residues. Method: immunoSEQ multiplex PCR; TCRdb's copy keeps in-frame clones and lacks some. The sample has around 91,000 clones; approximately 88% are singletons. Sequenced material: peripheral blood, taken before any cancer treatment. The TCR originated in a man aged 40 to 70 with stage I squamous cell lung carcinoma. This sequence joins TRBV5-1 and TRBJ1-2; possibly TRBD1 for D (5 bases). CDR3 protein: CASSPQGSHTYGYTF. CDR3 nucleotide sequence: TGCGCCAGCAGCCCCCAGGGAAGCCATACCTATGGCTACACCTTC.